A single T cell receptor (beta chain) is shown here with its context. This record belongs to a study of cytotoxic CD8 clonotypes in ibrutinib-treated CLL. Assay used: immunoSEQ multiplex PCR; TCRdb lists only in-frame clones, some missing. The repertoire holds 26,000 or so clones, with roughly 60% as singletons. The specimen was PBMCs, collected before ibrutinib treatment. The TCR was taken from a human donor with chronic lymphocytic leukemia.

CDR3 residues: CASSLNPGQGSEAFF. The DNA for the CDR3 is TGTGCCAGCAGCTTAAATCCGGGACAGGGTTCCGAAGCTTTCTTT. V usage is TRBV7-3 and J usage is TRBJ1-1; TRBD1 matches at 9 bases. The CDR3 is 15 amino acids. V trimming: 1 base; J trimming: 8 bases; junction bases outside the gene matches: 8. Germline CDR1 is SGHTA and CDR2 is FQGTGA.